Following are 31 T cell receptor beta chains from one sample sequenced in a study of blood T cell repertoires in COVID-19 (dated by TCRdb to about 2020). Receptor amplification or capture employed the immunoSEQ multiplex PCR assay. TCRdb carries this immuneACCESS record with in-frame sequences only. Its versions omit some clonotypes, under half of them owing to an unresolved V gene in the studies checked, with the rest unexplained. A total of about 190,000 clones appear in this sample, 65% to 80% of them only once. About a sixth of the sample comes from the top ten. The sample consisted of PBMCs or T cells enriched from blood (not recorded which). These receptors were obtained from a woman aged 45-59 years with acute COVID-19.

This chain connects TRBV10-3 to TRBJ2-4, with 15 bases that match TRBD2. In germline, CDR1 is ENHRY, CDR2 SYGVKD. Unmatched junction bases numbered 7, after V lost 2 bases and J lost 2 bases. The CDR3 covers 19 residues. The CDR3 nucleotides are TGTGCCATCAGTGAGCCGGGACTAGCGGGGGGCAGGTCCAAAAACATTCAGTACTTC. Amino acid sequence: CAISEPGLAGGRSKNIQYF.

The chain couples TRBV6-5 to TRBJ1-2; TRBD1 might be the D (6 bases). Trimming removed 7 bases at V and 2 bases at J, with 14 bases between. The CDR3 covers 14 residues. The germline V gene has CDR1 MNHEY and CDR2 SVGAGI. CDR3 sequence reads: CASTQGGRNYGYTF. As DNA, the CDR3 is TGTGCCAGCACACAGGGTGGACGGAACTATGGCTACACCTTC.

V gene TRBV6-5 combines with J gene TRBJ1-2; no definite D call. V lost 0 bases to trimming and J lost 7 bases, with 18 bases between them. The CDR3 runs 16 residues. Germline assignment: CDR1 MNHEY and CDR2 SVGAGI. CDR3 DNA sequence: TGTGCCAGCAGTTACTCTAAGGATGGGCGGGTGGGTGGCTACACCTTC. Its translation: CASSYSKDGRVGGYTF.

The chain uses TRBV5-6 and TRBJ2-2; 7 bases match TRBD2. Per the germline V gene, CDR1 is SGHDT and CDR2 is YYEEEE. The CDR3 has 15 amino acids. With 2 bases clipped from V and 1 base from J, the junction kept 2 bases outside the gene matches. The CDR3 DNA sequence: TGTGCCAGCAGCTTTGGCGGGGGGAACACCGGGGAGCTGTTTTTT. It specifies CASSFGGGNTGELFF. Together with reference TRBV5-6 and TRBJ2-2, the CDR3 gives the full variable domain: DAGVTQSPTHLIKTRGQQVTLRCSPKSGHDTVSWYQQALGQGPQFIFQYYEEEERQRGNFPDRFSGHQFPNYSSELNVNALLLGDSALYLCASSFGGGNTGELFFGEGSRLTVL.

The chain is built from TRBV18 and TRBJ1-4, with TRBD1 matching 7 bases. The CDR3 sequence is 16 residues long. Germline V gene sequence: CDR1 KGHSH, CDR2 LQKENI. V lost 2 bases and J lost 7; bases outside the gene matches: 10. The CDR3 loop reads CASSPDTGTVAEKLFF. Here the CDR3 DNA reads TGTGCCAGCTCACCAGATACCGGGACAGTCGCTGAAAAACTGTTTTTT.

The J gene is TRBJ1-1, the V gene TRBV7-2, with a weak D call TRBD1 (5 bases). With 2 bases removed from V and 4 bases from J, the gap between germline ends came to 11 bases. Germline loops: CDR1 SGHTA, CDR2 FQGNSA. The CDR3 loop spans 14 amino acids. The CDR3 loop reads CASSLSGGITEAFF. Here the CDR3 DNA reads TGTGCCAGCAGCTTATCGGGGGGGATCACTGAAGCTTTCTTT.

V is TRBV11-3 and J is TRBJ2-7, with TRBD2 as a possible D gene (6 bases). Germline-derived CDR1 and CDR2 are SGHNT and YENEEA. Trimming left V 5 bases short and J 2 bases short, with 25 bases between. The CDR3 sequence is 18 residues long. This CDR3 reads CASSTEPPGLRFAYEQYV. Here the CDR3 DNA reads TGTGCCAGCAGCACAGAACCTCCGGGACTCCGGTTCGCCTACGAGCAGTACGTC.

This clone was seen a single time. V and J are TRBV7-6 and TRBJ1-1; D unresolved. Trimming removed 2 bases from V and 1 base from J, with 11 bases in between. The CDR3 runs 15 residues. Germline-derived CDR1 and CDR2 are SGHVS and FNYEAQ. The CDR3 reads CASSLLHSQNTEAFF. CDR3 nucleotides: TGTGCCAGCAGCTTACTTCATAGCCAGAACACTGAAGCTTTCTTT.

This clone has only a few counts. The rearrangement uses TRBV7-9 and TRBJ1-4; TRBD1 matches 9 bases. There are 15 residues in the CDR3. V lost 5 bases to trimming and J lost 8 bases; unmatched junction nucleotides: 9. Germline V gives CDR1 SEHNR, CDR2 FQNEAQ (reference sequence). The CDR3 region has the DNA TGTGCCAGCAGCACGGGGACAGGGCGCGAAGAAAAACTGTTTTTT. Residues: CASSTGTGREEKLFF.

The chain is built from TRBV27 and TRBJ1-1; D gene ambiguous. The CDR3 consists of 16 residues. CDR1 is MNHEY and CDR2 is SMNVEV in the germline V gene (reference sequence). Trimming took off 5 bases at V and 0 bases at J, with 16 bases between the two ends. This chain's CDR3 is CASSLQLGGMNTEAFF. The CDR3 region has the DNA TGTGCCAGCAGTCTCCAGTTAGGAGGGATGAACACTGAAGCTTTCTTT.

This chain joins TRBV19 and TRBJ1-1, with TRBD1 as a possible D gene (6 bases). The CDR3 covers 16 residues. CDR1 is LNHDA and CDR2 is SQIVND in the germline V gene (reference sequence). The V gene lost 1 base and the J gene lost 6 bases, with 18 bases spanning the gap. The CDR3, as DNA: TGTGCCAGTAGTATAGGGAAAGGGGGTAGATTCGCTGAAGCTTTCTTT. The encoded protein is CASSIGKGGRFAEAFF.

This rearrangement joins TRBV7-2 to TRBJ2-5; 11 nucleotides agree with TRBD2. Unmatched junction bases numbered 4, after V lost 5 bases and J lost 2 bases. In germline, CDR1 is SGHTA, CDR2 FQGNSA. The CDR3 is 15 residues long. CDR3 nucleotide sequence: TGTGCCAGCAGCGTGGGACTAGCGGCACAAGAGACCCAGTACTTC. Its protein product is CASSVGLAAQETQYF.

The chain is built from TRBV28 and TRBJ2-4; possible D gene TRBD2, 5 bases. V lost 5 bases, J lost 8 bases, and 19 bases lay in between. Germline V gene sequence: CDR1 MDHEN, CDR2 SYDVKM. The CDR3 is made up of 15 amino acids. The chain's CDR3 is CASSITSGIGDIQYF. In nucleotides, the CDR3 is TGTGCCAGCAGTATAACGTCGGGGATAGGAGACATTCAGTACTTC.

The rearrangement joins TRBV19 to TRBJ1-1; D possibly corresponds to TRBD1 (6 bases). Germline V gene data show CDR1 as LNHDA and CDR2 as SQIVND (reference sequence). CDR3 length equals 14 residues. Trimming cost V 4 bases and J 0 bases, with 9 bases left between them. Here the CDR3 DNA reads TGTGCCAGTAGTAAGACAGGCATGAACACTGAAGCTTTCTTT. Protein product: CASSKTGMNTEAFF.

The rearrangement links TRBV24-1 to TRBJ2-1; 7 bases are a match to TRBD1. The CDR3 extends over 15 amino acids. The germline V gene has CDR1 KGHDR and CDR2 SFDVKD. The junction had 10 bases not matched to a gene; V was cut back by 4 bases and J by 8 bases. CDR3 amino acids: CATSDWTNRGHEQFF. The CDR3 nucleotides are TGTGCCACCAGTGACTGGACAAACAGGGGCCATGAGCAGTTCTTC.

The chain recombines TRBV2 with TRBJ1-2; D is uncertain. Trimming pared 6 bases from V and 7 bases from J, leaving 24 bases between. CDR3 size: 16 residues. Germline V gene data show CDR1 as SNHLY and CDR2 as FYNNEI. CDR3 nucleotides: TGTGCCAGCAGGCCAACCGGGATCCCGTCTGTTTCTGGCTACACCTTC. Translated: CASRPTGIPSVSGYTF.

This clone showed up just once. This chain connects TRBV27 to TRBJ1-1, with D uncertain. Between the trimmed V and J ends, which lost 3 bases and 1 base, there was a span of 9 bases. In germline, CDR1 is MNHEY, CDR2 SMNVEV (reference sequence). The CDR3 length is 14 residues. The CDR3 is CASSFRGQNTEAFF. DNA for the CDR3: TGTGCCAGCAGTTTCCGCGGCCAGAACACTGAAGCTTTCTTT.

The V and J genes are TRBV5-1 and TRBJ2-2; D is undetermined. V lost 5 bases, J lost 2 bases, and 4 bases lay in between. The germline V gene has CDR1 SGHRS and CDR2 YFSETQ. CDR3 length: 12 residues. CDR3 nucleotides: TGCGCCAGCAGTCCAAACACCGGGGAGCTGTTTTTT. This encodes CASSPNTGELFF.

The chain employs TRBV6-5 and TRBJ2-7, with 7 positions matching TRBD1. The J segment lost 0 bases and the V segment lost 6 bases, leaving 5 bases of the junction unmatched. From germline, CDR1 is MNHEY and CDR2 SVGAGI. The CDR3 has 14 residues. The CDR3 DNA sequence: TGTGCCAGCAGACAGGGGCCCCTCTCCTACGAGCAGTACGTC. Translated: CASRQGPLSYEQYV.

This clone has only a few counts. The V call is TRBV28, the J call TRBJ1-2, with D perhaps matching TRBD1 (6 bases). Trimming pared 3 bases from V and 7 bases from J, leaving 15 bases between. There are 14 residues in the CDR3. Looked up from germline, CDR1 is MDHEN and CDR2 is SYDVKM. CDR3 DNA sequence: TGTGCCAGCAGTTTTCTCCAGGGGAGGGGTGGCTACACCTTC. It translates to CASSFLQGRGGYTF.

The V gene is TRBV3-1 (or the pseudogene TRBV3-2), the J gene TRBJ2-7, with D maybe TRBD1 (5 bases). The CDR3 length is 14 residues. In germline, CDR1 is LGHDT, CDR2 YNNKEL (reference sequence). V lost 6 bases to trimming and J lost 6 bases, with 18 bases between them. This chain's CDR3 is CASRPAPGLGEQYV. In DNA, the CDR3 is TGTGCCAGCAGACCTGCGCCAGGGTTGGGCGAGCAGTACGTC.

J is TRBJ2-5 and V is TRBV7-7, with D possibly being TRBD2 (5 bases). This CDR3 is 12 amino acids long. Germline V gene lookup returns CDR1 SSHAT and CDR2 FNYEAQ (reference sequence). V was clipped by 10 bases and J by 1 base, with 10 bases between them. The CDR3: CATAAVQETQYF. The CDR3 DNA sequence: TGTGCCACAGCGGCTGTCCAAGAGACCCAGTACTTC.

J is TRBJ1-3 and V is TRBV5-1; D perhaps matches TRBD1 (6 bases). V was trimmed by 4 bases and J by 2 bases, leaving 13 bases between them. The CDR3 sequence is 15 residues long. Germline V lookup: CDR1 SGHRS, CDR2 YFSETQ. The CDR3 loop is CASSPLGAPGNTIYF. The CDR3 nucleotides are TGCGCCAGCAGCCCCTTGGGGGCACCTGGAAACACCATATATTTT.

This clone has more than one count but fewer than ten. The genes are TRBV5-1 and TRBJ1-3; D call uncertain. Germline V gene data show CDR1 as SGHRS and CDR2 as YFSETQ. The germline V and J ends were trimmed by 4 bases and 3 bases, with 11 bases remaining between them. The CDR3 consists of 14 residues. Here the CDR3 reads CASSRESYGNTIYF. CDR3 sequence (DNA): TGCGCCAGCAGCCGAGAAAGCTATGGAAACACCATATATTTT.

The chain links TRBV6-5 to TRBJ2-1; the match to TRBD2 covers 9 bases. CDR1 MNHEY and CDR2 SVGAGI come from the germline V gene. CDR3 length: 14 residues. V lost 7 bases to trimming and J lost 4 bases; unmatched junction nucleotides: 5. In DNA form, the CDR3 reads TGTGCCAGCACCTCTAGCGGGGCTTACAATGAGCAGTTCTTC. It translates to CASTSSGAYNEQFF.

The V call is TRBV6-5, the J call TRBJ1-2; D is possibly TRBD1 (6 bases). Germline lookup yields CDR1 MNHEY and CDR2 SVGAGI. V dropped 2 bases and J dropped 7 bases, with 8 bases sitting between them. This CDR3 is 12 amino acids long. The CDR3 nucleotides are TGTGCCAGCAGTTACGGGGGCCGTGGCTACACCTTC. It is translated as CASSYGGRGYTF.

The V call is TRBV5-1, the J call TRBJ1-3, with D unclear. V was shortened by 3 bases and J by 4 bases, with 14 bases between the two germline ends. The V gene's germline CDR1 is SGHRS and CDR2 YFSETQ. The CDR3 extends over 15 amino acids. CDR3 nucleotides: TGCGCCAGCAGCTACGGGCGGGCGGGAGGAAACACCATATATTTT. This sequence encodes CASSYGRAGGNTIYF.

The chain is built from TRBV28 and TRBJ1-5, with 9 bases matching TRBD1. This CDR3 is built from 18 residues. The germline CDR1 and CDR2 sequences are MDHEN and SYDVKM. After removal of 2 bases from V and 6 bases from J, the junction contained 14 bases not matched to a gene. CDR3 DNA: TGTGCCAGCAGTTTACATACGATCGGGACAGGGAGGTCTCAGCCCCAGCATTTT. It is translated as CASSLHTIGTGRSQPQHF.

The chain couples TRBV6-1 to TRBJ2-7; D gene unclear. There are 15 residues in the CDR3. Between the trimmed V and J ends, which lost 0 bases and 0 bases, there was a span of 9 bases. The germline CDR1 and CDR2 sequences are MNHNS and SASEGT. The DNA for the CDR3 is TGTGCCAGCAGTGAAGCCCTCCATAGCTCCTACGAGCAGTACGTC. Translation: CASSEALHSSYEQYV.

The gene calls are TRBV7-8 and TRBJ2-1; possibly TRBD2 for D (7 bases). This CDR3 spans 16 amino acids. From germline, CDR1 is SGHVS and CDR2 FQNEAQ. The germline V and J ends were trimmed by 2 bases and 7 bases, with 18 bases remaining between them. The CDR3 loop reads CASSLPRGAANNEQFF. In DNA, the CDR3 is TGTGCCAGCAGCTTACCCCGGGGGGCCGCCAATAATGAGCAGTTCTTC.

This chain connects TRBV4-3 to TRBJ1-6; D may be TRBD1 (6 bases). V was cut by 0 bases and J by 16 bases, with 13 bases left in between. Germline V lookup: CDR1 LGHNA, CDR2 YSLEER. CDR3 length: 13 amino acids. The CDR3 DNA sequence: TGCGCCAGCAGCCAAGATGAGGGGACATTTCTCCACTTT. This encodes CASSQDEGTFLHF.